This T cell receptor (beta chain) was obtained from a study of T cells expressing NK-cell markers. The CDR3 sequence is 13 residues long. TCRdb re-called the 5' RACE reads; every CDR3 protein appears as one record, without DNA. This sample's table has about 110,000 distinct CDR3 sequences. Input material: blood T cells: a sorted CD56 or NKG2C T cell subset, CD4+ or CD8+ T cells, or bulk PBMC T cells (not recorded which). This chain uses TRBV12-3 or TRBV12-4 with TRBJ1-2; the D gene TCRdb calls, TRBD1, cannot be checked with no DNA. This sequence originates from a woman between 18 and 70 years old in good health. CDR3 protein: CASRTGASYGYTF.